This record concerns one TCR beta chain sequence. This sample is part of a study of patients and donors after allogeneic stem cell transplantation. Using its own MiXCR run on the RT-PCR reads, TCRdb lists one record per CDR3 protein. The sample has 150,000 to 250,000 distinct CDR3 sequences; about 40% are singletons. Trimming shortened V by 1 base and J by 8 bases, and 15 bases separated the two germline ends. Germline V lookup: CDR1 LGHNA, CDR2 YNFKEQ. The CDR3 consists of 15 residues. The source material was blood, either unsorted or a sorted T cell fraction (not recorded which). This TCR was recovered from a human donor who was either an allogeneic HSCT recipient or a stem cell or donor lymphocyte infusion donor (not recorded which). It is not recorded whose cells these are; they may come from a transplant donor. The chain is built from TRBV4-2 and TRBJ2-1; D may be TRBD2 (6 bases). The CDR3 coding sequence is TGTGCCAGCAGCCAAGTTGACGGGAGTAGAGATGAGCAGTTCTTC. Protein product: CASSQVDGSRDEQFF.